Each of the 25 T cell receptor beta chains below was sequenced from the same sample in a study of cytomegalovirus exposure and HLA in healthy donors. PCR involved 60 Vbeta and 13 Jbeta primers. Clones were sequenced by immunoSEQ multiplex PCR, and TCRdb holds only the in-frame ones, with some missing. Altogether 150,000 to 200,000 clones are present, 75% to 85% being singletons, with the ten largest covering 1.4%. The sample consisted of PBMCs. These receptors came from a woman younger than 45 in good health and CMV-seropositive.

In this sample, this clone turned up once. The chain combines TRBV10-3 with TRBJ2-7; D possibly corresponds to TRBD1 (6 bases). The V gene lost 3 bases and the J gene lost 4 bases, with 13 bases spanning the gap. Germline V gives CDR1 ENHRY, CDR2 SYGVKD. The CDR3 loop spans 14 amino acids. CDR3 nucleotides: TGTGCCATCAGTGACCCGGGACACCGGTACGAGCAGTACTTC. Its translation: CAISDPGHRYEQYF.

This chain joins TRBV27 and TRBJ2-5; 13 positions match TRBD2. The CDR3 sequence is 17 residues long. From germline, CDR1 is MNHEY and CDR2 SMNVEV (reference sequence). With 5 bases clipped from V and 5 bases from J, the junction kept 11 bases outside the gene matches. In DNA form, the CDR3 reads TGTGCCAGCAGTCGCGGACTAGCGGGAGTCGGACGGGAGACCCAGTACTTC. Amino acids: CASSRGLAGVGRETQYF.

This clone has a handful of counts. The chain uses TRBV30 and TRBJ2-3; D may be TRBD2 (6 bases). Trimming stripped 8 bases from V and 2 bases from J, with 11 bases between. This CDR3 is built from 12 residues. Per the germline V gene, CDR1 is GTSNPN and CDR2 is SVGIG (reference sequence). DNA for the CDR3: TGTGCCCGGGGAGGCTACACAGATACGCAGTATTTT. This translates into CARGGYTDTQYF.

The chain has TRBV2 and TRBJ2-3, with D tentatively TRBD2 (6 bases). Germline lookup yields CDR1 SNHLY and CDR2 FYNNEI. This CDR3 has 13 residues. V lost 7 bases to trimming and J lost 2 bases, with 10 bases between them. In DNA, the CDR3 is TGTGCCAGCACCGGGGGATTCACAGATACGCAGTATTTT. This sequence encodes CASTGGFTDTQYF.

CDR3 region: CASLPSGNTEAFF. The CDR3 coding sequence is TGTGCCAGCCTACCTAGCGGGAACACTGAAGCTTTCTTT. The chain links TRBV13 to TRBJ1-1, with no clear D. V gave up 8 bases and J gave up 1 base, with 11 bases separating them. Germline CDR1 and CDR2: PRHDT and FYEKMQ (reference sequence). This CDR3 contains 13 residues. Based on the CDR3 plus reference TRBV13 and TRBJ1-1, the full variable domain is AAGVIQSPRHLIKEKRETATLKCYPIPRHDTVYWYQQGPGQDPQFLISFYEKMQSDKGSIPDRFSAQQFSDYHSELNMSSLELGDSALYFCASLPSGNTEAFFGQGTRLTVV.

V and J are TRBV5-1 and TRBJ2-5; a weak D match, TRBD2 (6 bases). V was shortened by 4 bases and J by 3 bases, with 10 bases between the two germline ends. The CDR3 has 13 residues. CDR1 and CDR2 (germline): SGHRS, YFSETQ. The CDR3 protein is CASSLSGKETQYF. The CDR3, as DNA: TGCGCCAGCAGCCTTAGCGGTAAAGAGACCCAGTACTTC.

V and J are TRBV27 and TRBJ2-1; 8 bases are shared with TRBD1. Per germline, CDR1 MNHEY and CDR2 SMNVEV (reference sequence). V lost 7 bases, J lost 5 bases, and 10 bases stayed unmatched. CDR3 size: 15 residues. CDR3 nucleotides: TGTGCCAGCACCCGGGGACAGGTAGGGAACAATGAGCAGTTCTTC. This sequence encodes CASTRGQVGNNEQFF.

The rearrangement links TRBV29-1 to TRBJ2-5, with a weak D call TRBD1 (6 bases). The ends were cut back, 7 bases at V and 5 bases at J, with 8 bases in the middle. CDR1 is SQVTM and CDR2 is ANQGSEA in the germline V gene. The length of the CDR3 is 10 residues. This CDR3 reads CSAGAETQYF. The DNA for the CDR3 is TGCAGCGCAGGGGCCGAGACCCAGTACTTC.

This clone came up once. V usage is TRBV4-1 and J usage is TRBJ1-6; D is unclear. This CDR3 has 13 residues. V dropped 3 bases and J dropped 11 bases, with 11 bases sitting between them. CDR1 MGHRA and CDR2 YSYEKL come from the germline V gene. In DNA form, the CDR3 reads TGCGCCAGCAGCCACTTTGGGCCGGCACCCCTCCACTTT. Residues: CASSHFGPAPLHF.

The V and J genes are TRBV9 and TRBJ2-7, with TRBD2 matching over 16 bases. Germline CDR1 reads SGDLS; CDR2 reads YYNGEE. With 0 bases clipped from V and 0 bases from J, the junction kept 15 bases outside the gene matches. CDR3 size: 22 residues. This chain's CDR3 is CASSVAPATWGLAGGGSYEQYF. The CDR3 nucleotides read TGTGCCAGCAGCGTAGCCCCCGCTACCTGGGGACTAGCGGGAGGGGGCTCCTACGAGCAGTACTTC.

The chain employs TRBV5-1 and TRBJ2-7; the D gene is possibly TRBD2 (6 bases). The CDR3 length is 13 residues. Deletions cut 4 bases from V and 3 bases from J, with 11 bases between. CDR1 is SGHRS and CDR2 is YFSETQ in the germline V gene. The CDR3 sequence: CASSRGGDYEQYF. CDR3 nucleotide sequence: TGCGCCAGCAGCCGTGGAGGGGACTACGAGCAGTACTTC.

The chain joins TRBV28 to TRBJ2-1, with TRBD2 matching 7 bases. Germline V gives CDR1 MDHEN, CDR2 SYDVKM. After removal of 6 bases from V and 5 bases from J, the junction contained 10 bases not matched to a gene. CDR3 length: 15 residues. CDR3 amino acids: CASSLGGGPNNEQFF. The DNA for the CDR3 is TGTGCCAGCAGCTTGGGGGGAGGGCCAAACAATGAGCAGTTCTTC. Filled out from reference TRBV28 and TRBJ2-1, the complete variable domain reads DVKVTQSSRYLVKRTGEKVFLECVQDMDHENMFWYRQDPGLGLRLIYFSYDVKMKEKGDIPEGYSVSREKKERFSLILESASTNQTSMYLCASSLGGGPNNEQFFGPGTRLTVL.

This rearrangement joins TRBV7-9 to TRBJ2-7; 9 bases align to TRBD1. This CDR3 is built from 15 residues. Losses at the gene ends were 5 bases for V and 5 bases for J; bases not matched to a gene: 10. The V gene's germline CDR1 is SEHNR and CDR2 FQNEAQ (reference sequence). The CDR3 here is CASSVGTGSIHEQYF. In nucleotides, the CDR3 is TGTGCCAGCAGCGTGGGGACAGGGAGTATCCACGAGCAGTACTTC.

V usage is TRBV6-6 and J usage is TRBJ2-7, with TRBD1 matching over 9 bases. V lost 6 bases, J lost 3 bases, and 3 bases stayed unmatched. The V gene's germline CDR1 is MNHNY and CDR2 SVGAGI (reference sequence). The CDR3 spans 13 residues. The CDR3 DNA is TGTGCCAGCAGCCGGGACAGGGACTACGAGCAGTACTTC. Translating it yields CASSRDRDYEQYF.

The chain joins TRBV29-1 to TRBJ2-7, with TRBD1 matching 9 bases. CDR3 length: 12 residues. CDR1 and CDR2 (germline): SQVTM, ANQGSEA. Trimming cost V 6 bases and J 3 bases; bases outside gene matches: 3. The CDR3: CSVRTGVYEQYF. In nucleotides, the CDR3 is TGCAGCGTCCGGACAGGGGTCTACGAGCAGTACTTC.

V and J are TRBV28 and TRBJ1-2; a weak D match, TRBD1 (5 bases). V was shortened by 3 bases and J by 2 bases, with 10 bases between the two germline ends. CDR1 is MDHEN, CDR2 SYDVKM, per germline. The CDR3 is made up of 14 amino acids. CDR3 DNA: TGTGCCAGCAGTTTGGCAGGGATCAACTATGGCTACACCTTC. This encodes CASSLAGINYGYTF.

This clone has only one observation. The gene calls are TRBV14 and TRBJ1-4, with D possibly matching TRBD1 (6 bases). From germline, CDR1 is SGHDN and CDR2 FVKESK. This CDR3 has 16 amino acids. V was trimmed by 6 bases and J by 0 bases, leaving 14 bases between them. The CDR3 here is CASSENRVATNEKLFF. CDR3 sequence (DNA): TGTGCCAGCAGTGAGAACAGGGTTGCAACTAATGAAAAACTGTTTTTT.

The V and J genes are TRBV6-5 and TRBJ2-7, with TRBD1 matching 7 bases. CDR1 and CDR2 (germline): MNHEY, SVGAGI. V lost 5 bases and J lost 2; bases outside the gene matches: 6. CDR3 length: 14 residues. CDR3 in DNA: TGTGCCAGCAGTCGACAGGGATCTACCTACGAGCAGTACTTC. Protein sequence: CASSRQGSTYEQYF.

The chain's CDR3 is CASSLGSGAAVYEQYF. CDR3 coding DNA: TGCGCCAGCAGCTTGGGGTCTGGAGCCGCCGTGTACGAGCAGTACTTC. This sequence joins TRBV5-1 and TRBJ2-7; D not resolved. Germline V gene lookup returns CDR1 SGHRS and CDR2 YFSETQ. V was cut by 0 bases and J by 4 bases, with 17 bases left in between. The CDR3 is 16 residues long.

This clone showed up just a few times. The chain joins TRBV29-1 to TRBJ1-3; D might be TRBD1 (6 bases). The CDR3 runs 13 residues. Deletions cut 6 bases from V and 4 bases from J, with 13 bases between. Germline CDR1 is SQVTM and CDR2 is ANQGSEA. The CDR3 sequence is CSVTGRGGNTIYF. The DNA for the CDR3 is TGCAGCGTCACGGGAAGGGGGGGAAACACCATATATTTT.

This chain connects TRBV4-1 to TRBJ2-1, with 10 bases fitting TRBD2. Germline CDR1 reads MGHRA; CDR2 reads YSYEKL. V was pared by 0 bases and J by 4 bases, with 6 bases of the junction left unmatched. This CDR3 comprises 17 residues. The CDR3 protein is CASSQDPRTSGYNEQFF. The CDR3 nucleotides are TGCGCCAGCAGCCAAGATCCCAGGACTAGCGGATACAATGAGCAGTTCTTC.

The V call is TRBV7-9, the J call TRBJ2-1; weak D call: TRBD2 (6 bases). With 0 bases removed from V and 0 bases from J, the gap between germline ends came to 9 bases. This CDR3 spans 16 amino acids. CDR1 and CDR2 (germline): SEHNR, FQNEAQ (reference sequence). CDR3 region: CASSLARGSSYNEQFF. CDR3 DNA: TGTGCCAGCAGCTTAGCGCGGGGCAGCTCCTACAATGAGCAGTTCTTC.

The CDR3 region is CASSSPRGSTDTQYF. The CDR3 DNA is TGTGCCAGCAGCTCCCCTCGCGGGAGCACAGATACGCAGTATTTT. The rearrangement uses TRBV13 and TRBJ2-3; possible D gene TRBD2, 5 bases. The V gene lost 4 bases and the J gene lost 0 bases, with 11 bases spanning the gap. The CDR3 consists of 15 residues. The germline V gene encodes CDR1 PRHDT and CDR2 FYEKMQ (reference sequence).

The chain employs TRBV19 and TRBJ2-7; D is uncertain. This CDR3 has 13 amino acids. CDR1 is LNHDA, CDR2 SQIVND, per germline (reference sequence). Trimming left V 1 base short and J 2 bases short, with 6 bases between. The CDR3 nucleotides read TGTGCCAGTAGTATAGCTGGAGCCTACGAGCAGTACTTC. Its translation: CASSIAGAYEQYF.

This clone showed up just a few times. This chain uses TRBV7-2 with TRBJ2-5, with 8 bases aligning to TRBD1. The CDR3 consists of 14 residues. Germline values: CDR1 SGHTA, CDR2 FQGNSA. J gave up 5 bases and V 5 bases, and 7 bases lay outside the gene matches. CDR3 nucleotide sequence: TGTGCCAGCAGCCTACAGGGGGGACGGGAGACCCAGTACTTC. Protein product: CASSLQGGRETQYF. The whole variable domain, remainder taken from reference TRBV7-2 and TRBJ2-5, is GAGVSQSPSNKVTEKGKDVELRCDPISGHTALYWYRQSLGQGLEFLIYFQGNSAPDKSGLPSDRFSAERTGGSVSTLTIQRTQQEDSAVYLCASSLQGGRETQYFGPGTRLLVL.